The 24 T cell receptor beta chains below come from one sample, sequenced in a study of blood T cell repertoires in COVID-19. The protocol was immunoSEQ multiplex PCR, while the TCRdb copy is restricted to in-frame clones and leaves out a portion. The data hold 250,000 to 350,000 clones, with 70% to 85% observed a single time. The sequenced sample consisted of peripheral blood. These receptors were obtained from a human donor with COVID-19, enrolled during active disease. The donor label of this sample is uncertain.

The chain joins TRBV5-8 to TRBJ2-3, with 9 bases fitting TRBD1. CDR3 length: 15 amino acids. J gave up 2 bases and V 2 bases, and 3 bases lay outside the gene matches. From germline, CDR1 is SGHTS and CDR2 YDEGEE. The CDR3 reads CASSFRQGDTDTQYF. The CDR3 bases are TGTGCCAGCAGCTTTCGACAGGGGGACACAGATACGCAGTATTTT.

This clone was counted a single time. The chain joins TRBV7-2 to TRBJ1-1, with D tentatively TRBD1 (5 bases). The CDR3 contains 15 residues. Germline-derived CDR1 and CDR2 are SGHTA and FQGNSA. V was trimmed by 5 bases and J by 4 bases, leaving 17 bases between them. CDR3 nucleotide sequence: TGTGCCAGCAGCATACAGGTAGCCCCGAGCACTGAAGCTTTCTTT. It codes for CASSIQVAPSTEAFF.

CDR3: CASSTGQGNTEAFF. The CDR3, as DNA: TGTGCCAGCAGCACGGGACAGGGGAACACTGAAGCTTTCTTT. V and J are TRBV7-3 and TRBJ1-1, with 9 nucleotides matching TRBD1. Germline V gene lookup returns CDR1 SGHTA and CDR2 FQGTGA. V lost 5 bases to trimming and J lost 1 base; unmatched junction nucleotides: 2. This CDR3 comprises 14 residues.

The chain uses TRBV9 and TRBJ2-5, with D perhaps TRBD1 (6 bases). With 4 bases removed from V and 3 bases from J, the gap between germline ends came to 10 bases. The germline gives CDR1 SGDLS, CDR2 YYNGEE. The CDR3 length is 13 residues. The DNA for the CDR3 is TGTGCCAGCAGCCAAGCAGGGGAAGAGACCCAGTACTTC. Translation gives CASSQAGEETQYF.

This clone was observed a single time. J is TRBJ1-5 and V is TRBV15, with unresolved D. V lost 0 bases to trimming and J lost 6 bases, with 9 bases between them. The CDR3 loop spans 14 amino acids. From germline, CDR1 is LNHNV and CDR2 YYDKDF (reference sequence). The CDR3: CATSRERLGQPQHF. CDR3 in DNA: TGTGCCACCAGCAGAGAGCGGTTGGGTCAGCCCCAGCATTTT.

This chain joins TRBV6-5 and TRBJ1-3; 7 bases map to TRBD1. The CDR3 has 13 amino acids. Germline loops: CDR1 MNHEY, CDR2 SVGAGI. Germline trimming cut 6 bases from V and 1 base from J; bases unmatched to any gene: 0. The CDR3 here is CASRTGSGNTIYF. DNA for the CDR3: TGTGCCAGCAGGACAGGGTCTGGAAACACCATATATTTT.

This clone appeared a single time. The rearrangement joins TRBV3-1 (or the pseudogene TRBV3-2) to TRBJ2-3, with 9 bases aligning to TRBD2. Germline lookup yields CDR1 LGHDT and CDR2 YNNKEL (reference sequence). Trimming took 2 bases from V and 6 from J; bases not matched to a gene: 12. The CDR3 spans 17 residues. CDR3 DNA: TGTGCCAGCAGCCAATCCGTCTCGGGCGGGAGGGCGGATACGCAGTATTTT. Protein product: CASSQSVSGGRADTQYF.

This clone was seen a few times. The rearrangement links TRBV14 to TRBJ2-5; 7 nucleotides align to TRBD2. V lost 1 base to trimming and J lost 3 bases; unmatched junction nucleotides: 5. CDR3 length: 15 residues. CDR1 is SGHDN and CDR2 is FVKESK in the germline V gene. Written as DNA, the CDR3 is TGTGCCAGCAGCCAAGCCCGGGAGGCTAAAGAGACCCAGTACTTC. Translated: CASSQAREAKETQYF.

V usage is TRBV29-1 and J usage is TRBJ2-1; 11 bases are shared with TRBD2. The junction had 5 bases not matched to a gene; V was cut back by 2 bases and J by 5 bases. The CDR3 totals 15 residues. Germline assignment: CDR1 SQVTM and CDR2 ANQGSEA. The CDR3 spells CSVETSGGGDNEQFF. The CDR3 DNA follows: TGCAGCGTTGAAACTAGCGGGGGTGGAGACAATGAGCAGTTCTTC.

The gene calls are TRBV5-3 and TRBJ1-5; 8 nucleotides match TRBD1. TRBV5-3 belongs to the ORF category, with a function that is uncertain. The ends lost 3 bases at V and 7 bases at J; junction bases unmatched: 6. This CDR3 comprises 14 residues. CDR3 DNA: TGTGCCAGAAGCTCAAAAGACAGGGGACAGCCCCAGCATTTT. Translated, it gives CARSSKDRGQPQHF.

V is TRBV4-3 and J is TRBJ1-5; D is undetermined. Germline-derived CDR1 and CDR2 are LGHNA and YSLEER. The CDR3 is 14 amino acids. The V end lost 2 bases, the J end lost 0 bases, and 5 bases lay between the germline ends. DNA for the CDR3: TGCGCCAGCAGCCAACAGTATAGCAATCAGCCCCAGCATTTT. It yields the protein CASSQQYSNQPQHF.

V is TRBV24-1 and J is TRBJ2-2; 11 positions match TRBD2. Trimming took 6 bases from V and 1 from J; bases not matched to a gene: 3. Looked up from germline, CDR1 is KGHDR and CDR2 is SFDVKD. The CDR3 is 16 amino acids. The CDR3 here is CATSPGTSGNTGELFF. CDR3 bases: TGTGCCACCAGTCCAGGGACTAGCGGGAACACCGGGGAGCTGTTTTTT.

This chain links TRBV19 with TRBJ2-7, with TRBD2 identical over 7 bases. The CDR3 loop spans 15 amino acids. Germline V gene data show CDR1 as LNHDA and CDR2 as SQIVND (reference sequence). V lost 4 bases and J lost 7; bases outside the gene matches: 13. The CDR3: CASSNKGLSLSEQYF. The CDR3 nucleotides read TGTGCCAGTAGTAATAAGGGACTAAGTCTGAGTGAGCAGTACTTC.

The gene calls are TRBV27 and TRBJ1-4, with 7 bases that match TRBD1. Trimming took 5 bases from V and 0 from J; bases not matched to a gene: 12. Germline CDR1 and CDR2: MNHEY and SMNVEV (reference sequence). The CDR3 length is 18 residues. In nucleotides, the CDR3 is TGTGCCAGCAGTACCCGAATTTCCGGACAGGCAACTAATGAAAAACTGTTTTTT. It specifies CASSTRISGQATNEKLFF.

This chain joins TRBV7-3 and TRBJ1-1, with 7 nucleotides matching TRBD1. There are 13 residues in the CDR3. The J segment lost 2 bases and the V segment lost 5 bases, leaving 2 bases of the junction unmatched. CDR1 and CDR2 from the germline V gene are SGHTA and FQGTGA. CDR3 loop: CASSDRVNTEAFF. The DNA for the CDR3 is TGTGCCAGCAGCGACAGGGTTAACACTGAAGCTTTCTTT.

The gene calls are TRBV4-1 and TRBJ2-7; TRBD2 aligns across 9 bases. V lost 3 bases, J lost 6 bases, and 12 bases stayed unmatched. The germline gives CDR1 MGHRA, CDR2 YSYEKL. The CDR3 totals 16 residues. The CDR3 DNA reads TGCGCCAGCAGCCACCTCGGAGCGGGAGGTCTCGTCGAGCAGTACTTC. This gives the protein CASSHLGAGGLVEQYF.

The J gene is TRBJ1-4, the V gene TRBV7-2; the D gene is possibly TRBD1 (6 bases). Germline V lookup: CDR1 SGHTA, CDR2 FQGNSA. This CDR3 spans 14 amino acids. Trimming took off 3 bases at V and 8 bases at J, with 13 bases between the two ends. The DNA for the CDR3 is TGTGCCAGCAGCTTGGGGGGGCTTGGAGAAAAACTGTTTTTT. This sequence encodes CASSLGGLGEKLFF.

V and J are TRBV10-3 and TRBJ2-3, with a possible D match to TRBD2 (7 bases). This CDR3 spans 16 amino acids. V lost 4 bases, J lost 3 bases, and 17 bases lay in between. The germline gives CDR1 ENHRY, CDR2 SYGVKD. In DNA, the CDR3 is TGTGCCATCAGTGTAACGGGGGGCTCGGGGACAGATACGCAGTATTTT. Residues: CAISVTGGSGTDTQYF.

There are a few counts of this clone. V is TRBV24-1 and J is TRBJ2-5; 13 nucleotides match TRBD2. J gave up 2 bases and V 4 bases, and 9 bases lay outside the gene matches. Germline V gene lookup returns CDR1 KGHDR and CDR2 SFDVKD. The length of the CDR3 is 18 residues. CDR3 DNA sequence: TGTGCCACCAGTGACCGGACTAGCGGGGGATTGTATCAAGAGACCCAGTACTTC. Translation: CATSDRTSGGLYQETQYF.

The CDR3, as DNA: TGTGCCAGCAGTGAGTACATACCTGGAAACACCATATATTTT. Protein: CASSEYIPGNTIYF. V usage is TRBV6-1 and J usage is TRBJ1-3; D gene uncertain. V gave up 3 bases and J gave up 2 bases, with 8 bases separating them. CDR1 is MNHNS and CDR2 is SASEGT in the germline V gene. This CDR3 contains 14 residues.

Here the CDR3 DNA reads TGTGCCAGCAGCCTAACTCCGGACGGGAGTGAAGCTTTCTTT. Protein product: CASSLTPDGSEAFF. This rearrangement joins TRBV7-2 to TRBJ1-1; D is uncertain. This CDR3 has 14 residues. Germline V lookup: CDR1 SGHTA, CDR2 FQGNSA. Trimming cost V 5 bases and J 7 bases, with 17 bases left between them.

Of note for this clone: One end of the junction is discordant with germline, which a read error may explain. The rearrangement links TRBV28 to TRBJ2-1; maybe TRBD1 (7 bases). The CDR3 contains 15 residues. CDR1 and CDR2 from the germline V gene are MDHEN and SYDVKM. CDR3 coding DNA: TGTGCCAGCAGATTATCAGGGGGGAACCACAATGAGCAGTTCTTC. Amino acids: CASRLSGGNHNEQFF.

This clone was recorded a few times. This chain joins TRBV10-3 and TRBJ2-1; 11 bases line up with TRBD1. J was trimmed by 8 bases and V by 8 bases; bases with no gene match: 5. This CDR3 is 13 amino acids long. Germline V lookup: CDR1 ENHRY, CDR2 SYGVKD. CDR3 in DNA: TGTGCCATCGGACAGGGGGCGGCGGATGAGCAGTTCTTC. Translation: CAIGQGAADEQFF.

This sequence joins TRBV28 and TRBJ2-3; D ambiguous. Germline assignment: CDR1 MDHEN and CDR2 SYDVKM. CDR3 length equals 14 residues. V dropped 4 bases and J dropped 3 bases, with 11 bases sitting between them. The DNA for the CDR3 is TGTGCCAGCAGTTCAACCCTCAGAACAGATACGCAGTATTTT. It translates to CASSSTLRTDTQYF.